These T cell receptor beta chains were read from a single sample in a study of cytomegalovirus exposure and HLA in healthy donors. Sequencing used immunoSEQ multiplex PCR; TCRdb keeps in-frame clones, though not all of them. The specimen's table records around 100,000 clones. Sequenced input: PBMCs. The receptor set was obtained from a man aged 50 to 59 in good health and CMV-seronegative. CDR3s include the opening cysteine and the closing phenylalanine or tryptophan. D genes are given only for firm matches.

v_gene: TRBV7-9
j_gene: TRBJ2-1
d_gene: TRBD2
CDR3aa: CASSLFLAGGRNEQFF
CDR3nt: TGTGCCAGCAGCCTCTTTTTAGCGGGGGGCCGGAATGAGCAGTTCTTC

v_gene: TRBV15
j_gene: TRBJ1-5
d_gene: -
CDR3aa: CATSKPLGGNQPQHF
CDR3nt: TGTGCCACCAGCAAGCCTTTAGGAGGCAATCAGCCCCAGCATTTT

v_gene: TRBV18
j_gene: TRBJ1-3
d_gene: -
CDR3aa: CASSSTGEFSGNTIYF
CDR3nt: TGTGCCAGCTCAAGCACAGGCGAGTTCTCTGGAAACACCATATATTTT

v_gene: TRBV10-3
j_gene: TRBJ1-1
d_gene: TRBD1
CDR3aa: CAGRTGENTEAFF
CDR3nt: TGTGCCGGCCGGACAGGGGAAAACACTGAAGCTTTCTTT

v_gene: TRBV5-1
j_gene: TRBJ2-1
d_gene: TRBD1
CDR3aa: CASSLAAGQGYNEQFF
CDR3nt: TGCGCCAGCAGCTTGGCCGCCGGACAGGGGTACAATGAGCAGTTCTTC

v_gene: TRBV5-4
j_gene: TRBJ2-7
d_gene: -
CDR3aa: CASSFGEYDEQYF
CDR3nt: TGTGCCAGCAGCTTTGGAGAATACGACGAGCAGTACTTC

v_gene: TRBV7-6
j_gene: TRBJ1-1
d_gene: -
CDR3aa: CASSLGGTSRRDTEAFF
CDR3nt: TGTGCCAGCAGCTTAGGCGGGACCTCCCGGAGGGACACTGAAGCTTTCTTT

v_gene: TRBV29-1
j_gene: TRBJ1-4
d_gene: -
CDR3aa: CSVDTGRKNEKLFF
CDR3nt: TGCAGCGTTGATACCGGGAGAAAGAATGAAAAACTGTTTTTT

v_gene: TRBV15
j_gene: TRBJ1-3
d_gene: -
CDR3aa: CATSRDMAPDRTGDTIYF
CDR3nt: TGTGCCACCAGCAGAGATATGGCGCCTGACAGGACTGGGGACACCATATATTTT

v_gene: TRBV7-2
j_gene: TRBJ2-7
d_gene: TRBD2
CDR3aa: CASSSGGSGGYEQYF
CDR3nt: TGTGCCAGCAGCTCGGGGGGTAGCGGAGGATACGAGCAGTACTTC

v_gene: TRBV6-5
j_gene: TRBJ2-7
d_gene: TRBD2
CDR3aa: CASSSTSGRFEQYF
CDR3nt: TGTGCCAGCAGTTCGACTAGCGGGAGGTTCGAGCAGTACTTC

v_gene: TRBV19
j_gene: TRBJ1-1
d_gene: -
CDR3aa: CATNVLGGRNEAFF
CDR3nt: TGTGCCACCAATGTTTTGGGAGGGAGAAATGAAGCTTTCTTT

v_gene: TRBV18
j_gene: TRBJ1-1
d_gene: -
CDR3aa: CASSLPLRQNTEAFF
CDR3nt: TGTGCCAGCTCACTACCTCTTCGACAGAACACTGAAGCTTTCTTT

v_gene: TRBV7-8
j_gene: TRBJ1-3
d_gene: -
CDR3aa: CASSLTRKNTIYF
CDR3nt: TGTGCCAGCAGCTTAACGCGGAAAAACACCATATATTTT

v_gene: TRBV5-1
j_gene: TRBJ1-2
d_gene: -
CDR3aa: CASSLVTGTYGYTF
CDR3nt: TGCGCCAGCAGCTTGGTAACAGGGACCTATGGCTACACCTTC

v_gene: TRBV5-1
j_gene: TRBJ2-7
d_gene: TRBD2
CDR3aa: CASSFGGWAEGEQYF
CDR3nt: TGCGCCAGCAGCTTCGGGGGGTGGGCAGAGGGCGAGCAGTACTTC

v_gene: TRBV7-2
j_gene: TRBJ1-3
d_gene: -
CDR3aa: CASSSSSGNTIYF
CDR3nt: TGTGCCAGCAGCTCGAGCTCTGGAAACACCATATATTTT

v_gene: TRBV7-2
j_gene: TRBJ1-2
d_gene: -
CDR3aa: CASSLGTPLGYTF
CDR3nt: TGTGCCAGCAGCTTAGGGACACCCTTGGGCTACACCTTC

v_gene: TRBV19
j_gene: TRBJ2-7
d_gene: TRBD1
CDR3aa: CASSRQGGSYEQYF
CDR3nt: TGTGCCAGTAGTAGACAGGGTGGATCCTACGAGCAGTACTTC

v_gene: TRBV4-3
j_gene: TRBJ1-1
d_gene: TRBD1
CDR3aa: CASSRDRANTEAFF
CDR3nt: TGCGCCAGCAGCCGGGACAGGGCGAACACTGAAGCTTTCTTT

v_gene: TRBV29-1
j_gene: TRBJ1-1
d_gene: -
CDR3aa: CSVQGTSTAFF
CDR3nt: TGCAGCGTCCAGGGGACATCAACAGCTTTCTTT

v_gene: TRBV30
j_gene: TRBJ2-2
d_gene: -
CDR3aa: CAWSKLGSQNTGELFF
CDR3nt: TGTGCCTGGAGTAAACTAGGGAGTCAAAACACCGGGGAGCTGTTTTTT

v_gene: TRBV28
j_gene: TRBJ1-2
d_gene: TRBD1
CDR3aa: CASSLFVRGQGIVTNYGYTF
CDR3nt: TGTGCCAGCAGTTTGTTCGTTCGGGGACAGGGGATCGTAACGAACTATGGCTACACCTTC